This paragraph covers one T cell receptor beta chain sequence. Antigen: not known. Splitting the CD4+ cells yielded a CD45RA+ naive subset and a CD45RA-negative memory subset. The sample originates from a study of shared clonotypes between healthy human individuals. Study conclusions and caveats: Naive CD4 clonotypes were shared across a handful of donors at about 5%. Sampling was confined to blood; repertoires within tissues likely differ.

Clones were sequenced by immunoSEQ multiplex PCR, and TCRdb holds only the in-frame ones, with some missing. Here the sample spans 2 million to 2.5 million clones, 95% being singletons. Sequencing used naive CD4+ T cells sorted from blood. Subset denoted: CD45RA+ positively selected. The origin of this receptor is a man between 18 and 35 years old in good health.

The CDR3 DNA reads as TGTGCCAGCAGCTTAAGGTACGACACTGAAGCTTTCTTT. This sequence encodes CASSLRYDTEAFF. The chain couples TRBV5-4 to TRBJ1-1; D unresolved. Trimming cost V 2 bases and J 3 bases, with 8 bases left between them. The CDR3 runs 13 residues. CDR1 SGHNT and CDR2 YYREEE come from the germline V gene (reference sequence).